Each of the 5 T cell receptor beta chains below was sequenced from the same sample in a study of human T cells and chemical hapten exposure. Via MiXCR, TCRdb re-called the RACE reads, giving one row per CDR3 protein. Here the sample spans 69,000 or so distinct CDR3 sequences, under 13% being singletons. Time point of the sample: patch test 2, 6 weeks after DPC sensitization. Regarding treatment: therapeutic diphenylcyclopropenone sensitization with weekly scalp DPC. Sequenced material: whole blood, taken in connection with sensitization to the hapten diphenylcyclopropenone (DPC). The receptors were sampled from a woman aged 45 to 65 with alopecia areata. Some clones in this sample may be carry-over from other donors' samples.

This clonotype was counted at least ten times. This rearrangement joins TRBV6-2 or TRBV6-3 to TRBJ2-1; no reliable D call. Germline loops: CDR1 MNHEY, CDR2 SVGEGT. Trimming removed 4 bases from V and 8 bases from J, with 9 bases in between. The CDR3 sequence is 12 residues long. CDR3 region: CASSSIVYEQFF. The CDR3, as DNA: TGTGCCAGCAGTTCCATTGTATATGAGCAGTTCTTC.

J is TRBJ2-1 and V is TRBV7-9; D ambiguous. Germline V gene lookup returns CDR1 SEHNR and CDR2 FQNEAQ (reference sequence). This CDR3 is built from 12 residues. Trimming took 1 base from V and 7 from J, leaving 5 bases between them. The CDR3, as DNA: TGTGCCAGCAGCTTAGACAAAAATGAGCAGTTCTTC. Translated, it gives CASSLDKNEQFF.

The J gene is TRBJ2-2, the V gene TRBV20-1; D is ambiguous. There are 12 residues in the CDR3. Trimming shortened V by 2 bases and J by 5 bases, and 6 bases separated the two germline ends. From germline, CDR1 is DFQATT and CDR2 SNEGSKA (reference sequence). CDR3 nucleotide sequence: TGCAGTGCTAGACAGCTAACCGGGGAGCTGTTTTTT. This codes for CSARQLTGELFF.

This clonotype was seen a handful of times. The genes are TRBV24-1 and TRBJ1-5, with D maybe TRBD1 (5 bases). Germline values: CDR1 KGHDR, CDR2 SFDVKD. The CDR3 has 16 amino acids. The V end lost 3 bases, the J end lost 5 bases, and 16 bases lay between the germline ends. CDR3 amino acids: CATSDLSPRGHQPQHF. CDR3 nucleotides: TGTGCCACCAGTGATCTGTCCCCCCGGGGACATCAGCCCCAGCATTTT.

CDR3 nucleotides: TGTGCCAGCAGGTTATCCCAGTTAGGTGGAGAGACCCAGTACTTC. It encodes CASRLSQLGGETQYF. The V and J genes are TRBV6-5 and TRBJ2-5; D ambiguous. The CDR3 extends over 15 amino acids. The germline V and J ends were trimmed by 6 bases and 4 bases, with 18 bases remaining between them. CDR1 and CDR2 from the germline V gene are MNHEY and SVGAGI.